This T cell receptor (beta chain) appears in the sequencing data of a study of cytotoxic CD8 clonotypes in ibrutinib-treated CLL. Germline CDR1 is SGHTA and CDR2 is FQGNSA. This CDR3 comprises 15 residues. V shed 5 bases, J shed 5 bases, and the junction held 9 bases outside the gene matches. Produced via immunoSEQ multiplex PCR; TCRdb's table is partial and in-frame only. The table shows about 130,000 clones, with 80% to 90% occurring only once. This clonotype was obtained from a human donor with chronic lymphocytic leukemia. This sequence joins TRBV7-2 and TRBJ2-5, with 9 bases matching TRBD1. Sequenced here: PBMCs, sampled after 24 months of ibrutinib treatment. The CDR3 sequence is CASSLRTGEIETQYF. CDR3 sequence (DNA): TGTGCCAGCAGCCTTAGGACAGGGGAAATCGAGACCCAGTACTTC.